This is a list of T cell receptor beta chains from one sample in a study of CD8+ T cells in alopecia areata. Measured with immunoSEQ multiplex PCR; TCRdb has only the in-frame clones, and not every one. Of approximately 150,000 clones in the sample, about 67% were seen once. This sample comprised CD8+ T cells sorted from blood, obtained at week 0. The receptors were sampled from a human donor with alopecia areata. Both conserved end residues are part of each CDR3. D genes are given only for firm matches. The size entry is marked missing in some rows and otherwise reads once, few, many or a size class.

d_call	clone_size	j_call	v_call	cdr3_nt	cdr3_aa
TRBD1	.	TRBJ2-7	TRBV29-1	TGCAGCGTGAAAGGGACAGGGAACTACGAGCAGTACTTC	CSVKGTGNYEQYF
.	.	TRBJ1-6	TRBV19	TGTGCCAGTAGTTTGAGCTATAATTCACCCCTCCACTTT	CASSLSYNSPLHF
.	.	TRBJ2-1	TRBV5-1	TGCGCCAGCAGCTTGGCCGCGTCAGGGAAAATCGGTGAGCAGTTCTTC	CASSLAASGKIGEQFF
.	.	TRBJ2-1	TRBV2	TGTGCCAGCAGATCGCGAGAGCAGTTCTTC	CASRSREQFF
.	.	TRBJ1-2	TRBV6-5	TGTGCCAGCAGTTACTCCCCGGGAGGCTATGGCTACACCTTC	CASSYSPGGYGYTF
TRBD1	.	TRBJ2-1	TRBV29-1	TGCAGCGTGGGACCGGGACAGCCTTCACACTCCTACAATGAGCAGTTCTTC	CSVGPGQPSHSYNEQFF
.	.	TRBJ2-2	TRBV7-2	TGTGCCAGCAGCCCACGAGGGACCGCGAACACCGGGGAGCTGTTTTTT	CASSPRGTANTGELFF
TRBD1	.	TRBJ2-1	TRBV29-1	TGCAGCGTAGGGACAGGGGAACCCCTAACTTGGTCCTACAATGAGCAGTTCTTC	CSVGTGEPLTWSYNEQFF
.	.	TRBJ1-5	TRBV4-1	TGCGCCAGCAGCCAAGATTTCGGGCGGGCGGGTCAGCCCCAGCATTTT	CASSQDFGRAGQPQHF
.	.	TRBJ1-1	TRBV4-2	TGTGCCAGCAGCCAAGGAGGTGTGACTGGCACTGAAGCTTTCTTT	CASSQGGVTGTEAFF
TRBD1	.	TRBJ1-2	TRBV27	TGTGCCAGTGCGGAAGGGACAGGGCTCATTTATGGCTACACCTTC	CASAEGTGLIYGYTF
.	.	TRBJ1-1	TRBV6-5	TGTGCCAGCAGTTACGGGGGTACTGAAGCTTTCTTT	CASSYGGTEAFF
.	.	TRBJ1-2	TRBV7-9	TGTGCCAGCAGCTTAGGGACCCTTCATACCTTC	CASSLGTLHTF
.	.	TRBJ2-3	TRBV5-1	TGCGCCAGCAGCTTGGAGTGGCAGACCACAGATACGCAGTATTTT	CASSLEWQTTDTQYF
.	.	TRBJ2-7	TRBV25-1	TGTGCCAGCAGTGAATCCGCCATGGGGGCAGAGCAGTACTTC	CASSESAMGAEQYF
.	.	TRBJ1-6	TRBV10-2	TGCGCCAGCAGTCTGGCAGGAGAGTATTCACCCCTCCACTTT	CASSLAGEYSPLHF
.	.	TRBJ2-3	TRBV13	TGTGCCAGCAGCCCCCCTCTAGCCCCCTCCACAGATACGCAGTATTTT	CASSPPLAPSTDTQYF
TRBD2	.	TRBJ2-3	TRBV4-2	TGTGCCAGCAGCCTGCGGACTAGCGCAGATACGCAGTATTTT	CASSLRTSADTQYF
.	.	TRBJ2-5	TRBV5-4	TGTGCCAGCAGCTTTCGACAGGCGTTCCAAGAGACCCAGTACTTC	CASSFRQAFQETQYF
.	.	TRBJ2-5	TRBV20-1	TGCAGTGCTCGCCGAGAGACCCAGTACTTC	CSARRETQYF
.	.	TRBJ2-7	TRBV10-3	TGTGCCATCAGTGACGGCTCCTACGAGCAGTACTTC	CAISDGSYEQYF
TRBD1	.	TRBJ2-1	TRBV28	TGTGCCAGCAGGGACAGGGGGCAGTACAATGAGCAGTTCTTC	CASRDRGQYNEQFF
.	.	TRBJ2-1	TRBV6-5	TGTGCCAGCAGTTACTCGAGCGGGTCCGGGGATGGTGAGCAGTTCTTC	CASSYSSGSGDGEQFF
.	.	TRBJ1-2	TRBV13	TGTGCCAGCAGCAGAAGCGGTTCGGTAGCTAACTATGGCTACACCTTC	CASSRSGSVANYGYTF
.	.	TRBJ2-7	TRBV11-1	TGTGCCAGCAGCTTCGACACCAAGGACCTTTGGGCGTACGAGCAGTACTTC	CASSFDTKDLWAYEQYF
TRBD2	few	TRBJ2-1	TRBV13	TGTGCCAGCAGCTTCGCCCTAGCGGGGGTTGGCAATGAGCAGTTCTTC	CASSFALAGVGNEQFF